These 2 T cell receptor beta chains were all obtained from the same sample, sequenced in a study of blood T cells in healthy people across ages. A J-beta primer mix and a sample-barcoded 5' primer were used in a second PCR of roughly 6 to 11 cycles. TCRdb recomputed calls from the 5' RACE reads with MiXCR, one row per CDR3 protein. Of roughly 800,000 distinct CDR3 sequences detected, under 40% appear once; the ten largest clones hold 10% to 15%. The sample taken for sequencing was blood. Every receptor here comes from a man aged 18 to 29 in good health.

In this sample, this clonotype turned up a few times. V usage is TRBV20-1 and J usage is TRBJ1-2; no definite D call. The CDR3 loop spans 13 amino acids. Per germline, CDR1 DFQATT and CDR2 SNEGSKA (reference sequence). V lost 7 bases and J 3 bases, leaving 15 bases between the germline ends. The CDR3 is CSGKSALDYGYTF. The CDR3 DNA reads TGCAGTGGAAAGTCGGCCCTTGACTATGGCTACACCTTC.

The rearrangement joins TRBV7-8 to TRBJ2-7; perhaps TRBD1 as D (6 bases). Near its end, the DNA agrees better with TRBJ2-4, so the J call may be wrong. Germline CDR1 reads SGHVS; CDR2 reads FQNEAQ. The CDR3 consists of 14 residues. CDR3 in amino acids: CASSVGQGIDIQYF. The DNA of the CDR3 is TGTGCCAGCAGCGTAGGGCAGGGGATTGACATTCAGTACTTC.